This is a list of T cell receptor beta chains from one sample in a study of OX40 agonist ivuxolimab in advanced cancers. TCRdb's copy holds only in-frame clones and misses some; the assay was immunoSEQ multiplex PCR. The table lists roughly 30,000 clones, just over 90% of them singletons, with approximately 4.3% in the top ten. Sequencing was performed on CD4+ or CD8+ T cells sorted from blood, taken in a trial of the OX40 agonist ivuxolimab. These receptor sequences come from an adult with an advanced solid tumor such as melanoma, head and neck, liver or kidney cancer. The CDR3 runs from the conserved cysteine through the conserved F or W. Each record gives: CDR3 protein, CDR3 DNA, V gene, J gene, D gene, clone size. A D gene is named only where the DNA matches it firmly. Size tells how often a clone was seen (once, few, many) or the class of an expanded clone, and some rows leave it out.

CDR3: CASSQDHSGDEQYF
DNA: TGCGCCAGCAGCCAAGATCATTCAGGGGACGAGCAGTACTTC
V: TRBV4-3
J: TRBJ2-7
D: -
size: once

CDR3: CASSQGYSTDTQYF
DNA: TGTGCCAGCAGCCAAGGTTACAGCACAGATACGCAGTATTTT
V: TRBV7-3
J: TRBJ2-3
D: -
size: once

CDR3: CATSLAGYQETQYF
DNA: TGTGCCACCAGTCTGGCAGGGTACCAAGAGACCCAGTACTTC
V: TRBV15
J: TRBJ2-5
D: -
size: once

CDR3: CASSLSGAADTQYF
DNA: TGTGCCAGCAGCTTATCCGGGGCTGCAGATACGCAGTATTTT
V: TRBV7-3
J: TRBJ2-3
D: -
size: -

CDR3: CASSVLGGGTEAFF
DNA: TGTGCCAGCAGCGTACTTGGGGGCGGCACTGAAGCTTTCTTT
V: TRBV9
J: TRBJ1-1
D: -
size: -

CDR3: CASSPGEATGELFF
DNA: TGCGCCAGCAGCCCGGGCGAGGCCACCGGGGAGCTGTTTTTT
V: TRBV4-1
J: TRBJ2-2
D: -
size: -

CDR3: CASSLEGKHSNQPQHF
DNA: TGTGCCAGCAGCTTAGAGGGCAAACATAGCAATCAGCCCCAGCATTTT
V: TRBV7-8
J: TRBJ1-5
D: -
size: -

CDR3: CASSWARTGTYEQFF
DNA: TGTGCCAGCAGCTGGGCGAGGACAGGGACCTATGAGCAGTTCTTC
V: TRBV5-5
J: TRBJ2-1
D: TRBD1
size: -

CDR3: CASSPFVGAYEQYF
DNA: TGCGCCAGCAGCCCCTTCGTGGGAGCTTACGAGCAGTACTTC
V: TRBV4-3
J: TRBJ2-7
D: -
size: once

CDR3: CASSEWRSGELFF
DNA: TGCGCCAGCAGTGAATGGCGCTCCGGGGAGCTGTTTTTT
V: TRBV10-1
J: TRBJ2-2
D: -
size: once

CDR3: CASSQEGNFLAKNIQYF
DNA: TGCGCCAGCAGCCAAGAAGGTAATTTCCTAGCCAAAAACATTCAGTACTTC
V: TRBV4-1
J: TRBJ2-4
D: -
size: -

CDR3: CASSLGVGMNTEAFF
DNA: TGCGCCAGCAGCTTGGGGGTAGGGATGAACACTGAAGCTTTCTTT
V: TRBV5-1
J: TRBJ1-1
D: -
size: -

CDR3: CASSLAGSYEQYF
DNA: TGCGCCAGCAGCTTGGCAGGGTCATACGAGCAGTACTTC
V: TRBV5-1
J: TRBJ2-7
D: -
size: -

CDR3: CATIGTGGIEQYF
DNA: TGTGCCACCATCGGGACAGGGGGCATCGAGCAGTACTTC
V: TRBV6-5
J: TRBJ2-7
D: TRBD1
size: -

CDR3: CSVEGGYTEAFF
DNA: TGCAGCGTTGAGGGGGGATACACTGAAGCTTTCTTT
V: TRBV29-1
J: TRBJ1-1
D: -
size: -

CDR3: CASSQISGRNEQFF
DNA: TGTGCCAGCAGCCAAATTAGCGGGAGAAATGAGCAGTTCTTC
V: TRBV7-3
J: TRBJ2-1
D: TRBD2
size: -

CDR3: CAISVLREAGQETQYF
DNA: TGTGCCATCAGTGTTTTAAGGGAGGCAGGGCAAGAGACCCAGTACTTC
V: TRBV10-3
J: TRBJ2-5
D: -
size: -

CDR3: CASSPWTGRGEKLFF
DNA: TGTGCCAGCAGTCCCTGGACAGGGAGGGGTGAAAAACTGTTTTTT
V: TRBV27
J: TRBJ1-4
D: TRBD1
size: -

CDR3: CASSFSQGNGYTF
DNA: TGTGCCAGCAGTTTTTCTCAGGGCAATGGCTACACCTTC
V: TRBV25-1
J: TRBJ1-2
D: -
size: -

CDR3: CASSGDSRGLHIQYF
DNA: TGTGCCAGCAGCGGGGATTCCAGGGGTTTGCACATTCAGTACTTC
V: TRBV2
J: TRBJ2-4
D: -
size: -

CDR3: CASSVGSAGEETQYF
DNA: TGTGCCAGCAGCGTAGGGTCAGCGGGGGAAGAGACCCAGTACTTC
V: TRBV9
J: TRBJ2-5
D: TRBD2
size: -

CDR3: CASSLLGQGAGETEAFF
DNA: TGTGCCAGCAGCTTATTAGGGCAGGGGGCCGGAGAAACTGAAGCTTTCTTT
V: TRBV7-9
J: TRBJ1-1
D: TRBD1
size: -

CDR3: CASSLSPEAFF
DNA: TGTGCCAGCAGCTTATCGCCTGAAGCTTTCTTT
V: TRBV7-6
J: TRBJ1-1
D: -
size: -

CDR3: CASTPGELDQETQYF
DNA: TGTGCCAGCACCCCGGGGGAGCTAGATCAAGAGACCCAGTACTTC
V: TRBV28
J: TRBJ2-5
D: -
size: -

CDR3: CASSSDRNNQPQHF
DNA: TGTGCCAGCAGTTCGGACAGAAACAATCAGCCCCAGCATTTT
V: TRBV28
J: TRBJ1-5
D: -
size: once

CDR3: CASSIVGTVYGYTF
DNA: TGTGCCAGTAGTATAGTTGGGACAGTCTATGGCTACACCTTC
V: TRBV19
J: TRBJ1-2
D: TRBD1
size: -

CDR3: CASSFGKELFF
DNA: TGTGCCAGCAGCTTTGGGAAGGAGCTGTTTTTT
V: TRBV11-2
J: TRBJ2-2
D: -
size: -

CDR3: CASSYRTGGNEKLFF
DNA: TGTGCCAGCAGTTACCGGACAGGGGGCAATGAAAAACTGTTTTTT
V: TRBV28
J: TRBJ1-4
D: TRBD1
size: -

CDR3: CASSQDDSGGSTDTQYF
DNA: TGCGCCAGCAGCCAAGATGATAGCGGGGGAAGCACAGATACGCAGTATTTT
V: TRBV4-1
J: TRBJ2-3
D: TRBD2
size: -

CDR3: CASSTPGGISGSADEQFF
DNA: TGTGCCAGCAGCACCCCGGGGGGGATTAGCGGGAGCGCGGATGAGCAGTTCTTC
V: TRBV7-3
J: TRBJ2-1
D: TRBD2
size: few

CDR3: CASSASPGQPQHF
DNA: TGTGCCAGCAGCGCCAGCCCCGGTCAGCCCCAGCATTTT
V: TRBV9
J: TRBJ1-5
D: -
size: -

CDR3: CASSLYRGDTEAFF
DNA: TGTGCCAGCAGCTTATACAGGGGCGACACTGAAGCTTTCTTT
V: TRBV5-5
J: TRBJ1-1
D: TRBD1
size: -

CDR3: CASSLGQGAREKLFF
DNA: TGTGCCAGCAGCTTAGGTCAGGGGGCGAGGGAAAAACTGTTTTTT
V: TRBV7-8
J: TRBJ1-4
D: TRBD1
size: -

CDR3: CASSAGMNTEAFF
DNA: TGTGCCAGCAGCGCGGGGATGAACACTGAAGCTTTCTTT
V: TRBV25-1
J: TRBJ1-1
D: -
size: -

CDR3: CASSQEAVGTATDTQYF
DNA: TGCGCCAGCAGCCAAGAGGCCGTGGGGACAGCGACAGATACGCAGTATTTT
V: TRBV4-3
J: TRBJ2-3
D: TRBD1
size: -

CDR3: CASSPSQGTYEQYF
DNA: TGTGCCAGCAGTCCGTCACAGGGTACCTACGAGCAGTACTTC
V: TRBV6-5
J: TRBJ2-7
D: -
size: -

CDR3: CASSGINYGYTF
DNA: TGTGCCAGCAGTGGTATTAACTATGGCTACACCTTC
V: TRBV25-1
J: TRBJ1-2
D: -
size: -

CDR3: CASSFEPGAGELFF
DNA: TGTGCCAGCAGCTTCGAACCAGGCGCCGGGGAGCTGTTTTTT
V: TRBV7-2
J: TRBJ2-2
D: -
size: once

CDR3: CASSSRQGDYGYTF
DNA: TGTGCCAGCAGCAGCAGGCAAGGGGACTATGGCTACACCTTC
V: TRBV9
J: TRBJ1-2
D: -
size: -

CDR3: CASSGGTVNEQFF
DNA: TGTGCCAGCAGCGGCGGGACAGTCAATGAGCAGTTCTTC
V: TRBV9
J: TRBJ2-1
D: -
size: few

CDR3: CSVYAPTATQFF
DNA: TGCAGCGTCTACGCGCCGACAGCAACGCAGTTCTTC
V: TRBV29-1
J: TRBJ2-1
D: -
size: -

CDR3: CASSIGTSGGALATGELFF
DNA: TGTGCCAGTAGTATAGGGACTAGCGGGGGGGCTTTGGCGACCGGGGAGCTGTTTTTT
V: TRBV19
J: TRBJ2-2
D: TRBD2
size: -

CDR3: CASSQLAASTDTQYF
DNA: TGTGCCAGCAGTCAACTAGCGGCTAGCACAGATACGCAGTATTTT
V: TRBV7-9
J: TRBJ2-3
D: TRBD2
size: -

CDR3: CASSTRTGNSYEQYF
DNA: TGTGCCAGCAGCACCCGGACAGGCAACTCCTACGAGCAGTACTTC
V: TRBV13
J: TRBJ2-7
D: TRBD1
size: -

CDR3: CASTTDRWNTEAFF
DNA: TGTGCCAGCACTACGGACAGGTGGAACACTGAAGCTTTCTTT
V: TRBV6-5
J: TRBJ1-1
D: TRBD1
size: once

CDR3: CASSVSDTQYF
DNA: TGTGCCAGTAGTGTGTCAGATACGCAGTATTTT
V: TRBV19
J: TRBJ2-3
D: -
size: once

CDR3: CASSPGGNQPQHF
DNA: TGTGCCAGCAGCCCGGGGGGCAATCAGCCCCAGCATTTT
V: TRBV7-3
J: TRBJ1-5
D: -
size: -

CDR3: CASSLPGSTYEQYF
DNA: TGTGCCAGCAGCTTACCCGGCAGCACCTACGAGCAGTACTTC
V: TRBV5-5
J: TRBJ2-7
D: -
size: -

CDR3: CASSQELGLIEGYTF
DNA: TGCGCCAGCAGCCAAGAATTGGGCCTCATAGAAGGCTACACCTTC
V: TRBV4-1
J: TRBJ1-2
D: -
size: -